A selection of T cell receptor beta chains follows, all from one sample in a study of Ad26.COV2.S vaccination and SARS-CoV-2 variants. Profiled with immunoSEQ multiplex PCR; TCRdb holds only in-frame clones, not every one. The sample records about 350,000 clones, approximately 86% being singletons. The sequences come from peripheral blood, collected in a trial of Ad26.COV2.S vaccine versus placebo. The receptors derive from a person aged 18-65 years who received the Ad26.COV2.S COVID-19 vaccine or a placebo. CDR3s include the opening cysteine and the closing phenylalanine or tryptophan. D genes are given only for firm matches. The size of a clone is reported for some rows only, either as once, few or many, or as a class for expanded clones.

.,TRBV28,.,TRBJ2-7,CASSSPIQGGSVSYEQYF,TGTGCCAGCAGTTCGCCGATACAGGGTGGGAGTGTGTCCTACGAGCAGTACTTC
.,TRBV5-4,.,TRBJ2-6,CASSAEAGTGGANVLTF,TGTGCCAGCAGCGCGGAGGCCGGGACTGGGGGGGCCAACGTCCTGACTTTC
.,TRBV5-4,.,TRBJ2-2,CASSITGNTGELFF,TGTGCCAGCAGCATAACAGGGAACACCGGGGAGCTGTTTTTT
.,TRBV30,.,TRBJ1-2,CAWSKTGTNYGYTF,TGTGCCTGGAGTAAAACCGGGACGAACTATGGCTACACCTTC
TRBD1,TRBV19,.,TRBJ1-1,CASRPDRINTEAFF,TGTGCCAGTAGACCGGACAGGATTAACACTGAAGCTTTCTTT
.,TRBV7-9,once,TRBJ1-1,CASSLAQDTEAFF,TGTGCCAGCAGCTTAGCGCAGGACACTGAAGCTTTCTTT
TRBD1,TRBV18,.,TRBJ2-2,CASSPEQGANTGELFF,TGTGCCAGCTCACCCGAACAGGGGGCTAACACCGGGGAGCTGTTTTTT
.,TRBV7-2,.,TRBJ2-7,CASSPAGGIRSYEQYF,TGTGCCAGCAGCCCCGCGGGCGGGATCCGATCCTACGAGCAGTACTTC
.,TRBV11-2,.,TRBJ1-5,CASSLDRYSNQPQHF,TGTGCCAGCAGCTTAGACAGGTATAGCAATCAGCCCCAGCATTTT
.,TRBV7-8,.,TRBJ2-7,CASSERRSSYEQYF,TGTGCCAGCAGCGAGAGACGGAGCTCCTACGAGCAGTACTTC
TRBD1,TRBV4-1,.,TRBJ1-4,CASSPPGQFNEKLFF,TGCGCCAGCAGCCCACCGGGACAGTTTAATGAAAAACTGTTTTTT
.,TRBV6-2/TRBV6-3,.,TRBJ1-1,CASSYYPTKGDTEAFF,TGTGCCAGCAGTTATTACCCGACCAAAGGGGACACTGAAGCTTTCTTT
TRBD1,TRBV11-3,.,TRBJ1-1,CASGDSLGDTEAFF,TGTGCAAGCGGGGACAGTCTCGGAGACACTGAAGCTTTCTTT
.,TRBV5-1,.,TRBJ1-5,CASSLGPEPHQPQHF,TGCGCCAGCAGCTTAGGGCCCGAACCCCATCAGCCCCAGCATTTT
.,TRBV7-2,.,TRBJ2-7,CASSFRTSRNEQYF,TGTGCCAGCAGCTTCCGGACCTCTAGGAACGAGCAGTACTTC
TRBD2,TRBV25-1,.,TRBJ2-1,CASSDQRGLRNEQFF,TGTGCCAGCAGTGACCAGCGGGGGCTTCGAAATGAGCAGTTCTTC
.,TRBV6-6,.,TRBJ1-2,CASSYLSGSYGYTF,TGTGCCAGCAGTTACTTGTCAGGGAGTTATGGCTACACCTTC
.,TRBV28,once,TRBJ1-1,CASSLRFEAFF,TGTGCCAGCAGTTTGCGGTTTGAAGCTTTCTTT
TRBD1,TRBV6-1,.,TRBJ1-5,CASSGLQGLSNQPQHF,TGTGCCAGCAGTGGACTACAGGGGTTGAGCAATCAGCCCCAGCATTTT
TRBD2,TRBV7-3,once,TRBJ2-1,CASSFSGTRYNEQFF,TGTGCCAGCAGCTTTTCCGGGACTAGGTACAATGAGCAGTTCTTC
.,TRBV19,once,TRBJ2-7,CASSKTLVSYEQYF,TGTGCCAGTAGTAAAACACTGGTCTCCTACGAGCAGTACTTC
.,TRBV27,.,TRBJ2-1,CASSLELAGEQFF,TGTGCCAGCAGTTTAGAACTAGCAGGCGAGCAGTTCTTC
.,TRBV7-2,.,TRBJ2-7,CASSLTNLGEQYF,TGTGCCAGCAGCTTAACTAACTTAGGCGAGCAGTACTTC
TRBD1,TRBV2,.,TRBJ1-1,CASRPRQGGPTEAFF,TGTGCCAGCAGACCTCGACAGGGGGGGCCCACTGAAGCTTTCTTT
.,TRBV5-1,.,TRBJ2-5,CASSLARVAVQETQYF,TGCGCCAGCAGCTTGGCCCGGGTAGCGGTACAAGAGACCCAGTACTTC
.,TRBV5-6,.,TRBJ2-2,CASSRSGTELGTGELFF,TGTGCCAGCAGCCGATCTGGGACCGAATTGGGCACCGGGGAGCTGTTTTTT
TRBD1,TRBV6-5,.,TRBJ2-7,CASSYTRPGQGYEQYF,TGTGCCAGCAGTTACACTAGACCGGGACAGGGCTACGAGCAGTACTTC
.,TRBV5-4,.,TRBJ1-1,CASSLGGIMNTEAFF,TGTGCCAGCAGCTTGGGGGGTATCATGAACACTGAAGCTTTCTTT
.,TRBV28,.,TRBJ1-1,CASSLGPDSNLYTEAFF,TGTGCCAGCAGTTTAGGCCCCGACAGTAACCTTTACACTGAAGCTTTCTTT
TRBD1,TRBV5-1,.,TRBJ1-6,CASRGQGDNSPLHF,TGCGCCAGCAGGGGACAGGGGGATAATTCACCCCTCCACTTT
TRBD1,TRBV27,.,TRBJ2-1,CASSTQGAWLNEQFF,TGTGCCAGCAGTACCCAGGGGGCATGGTTGAATGAGCAGTTCTTC
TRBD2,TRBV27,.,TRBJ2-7,CASSLLRLAGLTYEQYF,TGTGCCAGCAGTTTATTGAGACTAGCGGGACTAACCTACGAGCAGTACTTC
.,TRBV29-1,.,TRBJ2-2,CSVSLGTHAGELFF,TGCAGCGTCTCGCTCGGGACCCATGCCGGGGAGCTGTTTTTT